These 2 T cell receptor beta chains share one sample of origin, sequenced in a study of human T cells and chemical hapten exposure. TCRdb independently ran MiXCR on the RACE reads; one entry per CDR3 protein. The sample contains 65,000 to 80,000 distinct CDR3 sequences, under 10% of which appear only once. The time point is: healthy volunteer bleed at 6 weeks. Unfractionated whole blood yielded the extracted total RNA. The specimen sequenced was whole blood. These receptors were collected from a male donor in good health. Some clones in this sample may be carry-over from other donors' samples.

Many counts were recorded for this clonotype. The CDR3 sequence is CSVEDRGNEQFF. CDR3 DNA: TGCAGCGTTGAAGACAGGGGTAATGAGCAGTTCTTC. This chain joins TRBV29-1 and TRBJ2-1; a possible D gene is TRBD1 (6 bases). This CDR3 has 12 amino acids. V was cut by 0 bases and J by 7 bases, with 7 bases left in between. The germline V gene encodes CDR1 SQVTM and CDR2 ANQGSEA.

This clonotype was picked up a small number of times. The rearrangement links TRBV5-1 to TRBJ1-1; D is unresolved. Trimming removed 1 base from V and 1 base from J, with 8 bases in between. The CDR3 sequence is 14 residues long. CDR1 SGHRS and CDR2 YFSETQ come from the germline V gene. CDR3 sequence: CASSLRMGNTEAFF. CDR3 in DNA: TGCGCCAGCAGCTTGCGCATGGGGAACACTGAAGCTTTCTTT. Together with reference TRBV5-1 and TRBJ1-1, the CDR3 gives the full variable domain: KAGVTQTPRYLIKTRGQQVTLSCSPISGHRSVSWYQQTPGQGLQFLFEYFSETQRNKGNFPGRFSGRQFSNSRSEMNVSTLELGDSALYLCASSLRMGNTEAFFGQGTRLTVV.